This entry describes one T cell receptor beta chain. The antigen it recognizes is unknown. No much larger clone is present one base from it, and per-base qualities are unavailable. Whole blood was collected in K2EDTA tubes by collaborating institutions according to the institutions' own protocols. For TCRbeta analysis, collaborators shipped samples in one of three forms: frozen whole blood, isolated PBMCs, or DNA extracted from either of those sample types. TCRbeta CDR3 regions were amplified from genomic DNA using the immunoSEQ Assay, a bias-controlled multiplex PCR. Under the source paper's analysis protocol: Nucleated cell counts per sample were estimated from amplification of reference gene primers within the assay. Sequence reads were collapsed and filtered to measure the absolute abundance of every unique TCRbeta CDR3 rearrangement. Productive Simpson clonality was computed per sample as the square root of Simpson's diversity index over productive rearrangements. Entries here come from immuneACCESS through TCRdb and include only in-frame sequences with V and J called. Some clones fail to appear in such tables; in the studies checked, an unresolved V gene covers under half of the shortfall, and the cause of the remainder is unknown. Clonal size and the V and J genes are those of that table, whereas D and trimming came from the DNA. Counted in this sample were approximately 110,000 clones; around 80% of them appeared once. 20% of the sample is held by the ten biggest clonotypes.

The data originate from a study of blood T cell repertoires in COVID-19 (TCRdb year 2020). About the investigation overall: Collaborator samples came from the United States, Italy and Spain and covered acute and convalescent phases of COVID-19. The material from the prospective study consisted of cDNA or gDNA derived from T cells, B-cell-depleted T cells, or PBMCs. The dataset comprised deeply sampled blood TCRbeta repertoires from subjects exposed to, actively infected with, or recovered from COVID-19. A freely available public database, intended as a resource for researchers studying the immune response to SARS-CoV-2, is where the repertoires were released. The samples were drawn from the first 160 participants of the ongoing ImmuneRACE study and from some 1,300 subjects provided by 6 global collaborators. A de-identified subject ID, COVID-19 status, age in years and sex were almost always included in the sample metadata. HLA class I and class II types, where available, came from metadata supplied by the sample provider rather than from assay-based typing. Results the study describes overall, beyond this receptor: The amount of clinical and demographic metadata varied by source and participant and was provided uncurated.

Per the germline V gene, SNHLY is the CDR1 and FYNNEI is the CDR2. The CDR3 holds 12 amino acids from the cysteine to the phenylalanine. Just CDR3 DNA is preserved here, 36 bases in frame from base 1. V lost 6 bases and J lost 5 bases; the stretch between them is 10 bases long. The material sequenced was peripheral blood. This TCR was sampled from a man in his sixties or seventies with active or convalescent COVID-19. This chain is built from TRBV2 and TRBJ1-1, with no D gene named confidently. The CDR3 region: CASSDLRTEAFF. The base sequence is TGTGCCAGCAGCGATTTGCGGACTGAAGCTTTCTTT.